Listed below are T cell receptor beta chains from one sample, sequenced in a study of T-cell memory formation after mild COVID-19. From the 5' RACE reads, TCRdb called clonotypes with MiXCR, one entry per CDR3 protein. This table has about 610,000 distinct CDR3 sequences, approximately 15% appearing once. The sequenced sample was PBMCs or a T cell subset sorted from them (not recorded which). The receptors originated from an adult woman who had mild COVID-19 (a few samples of this study predate the infection). Cell type and time point are not known. Each CDR3 is given with its conserved first and last residue. D genes are given only for firm matches. Clone sizes are given selectively: once, few, many, or a class where the clone is expanded.

V gene: TRBV5-1; clone size: NA; D gene: TRBD2; J gene: TRBJ2-3; CDR3 protein: CASSYTTTSGGNTDTQYF; CDR3 DNA: TGCGCCAGCAGCTACACAACTACTAGCGGGGGGAACACAGATACGCAGTATTTT
V gene: TRBV4-1; clone size: NA; D gene: TRBD1; J gene: TRBJ1-1; CDR3 protein: CASSQRQGSSTGAFF; CDR3 DNA: TGCGCCAGCAGCCAGCGACAGGGATCGAGCACTGGAGCTTTCTTT
V gene: TRBV11-3; clone size: NA; D gene: TRBD1; J gene: TRBJ1-1; CDR3 protein: CASSFNRGTNTEAFF; CDR3 DNA: TGTGCCAGCAGCTTTAACAGGGGAACGAACACTGAAGCTTTCTTT
V gene: TRBV12-3/TRBV12-4; clone size: many; D gene: NA; J gene: TRBJ1-5; CDR3 protein: CASKGTGPRGSNQPQHF; CDR3 DNA: TGTGCCAGCAAGGGTACAGGGCCACGGGGGAGCAATCAGCCCCAGCATTTT
V gene: TRBV20-1; clone size: NA; D gene: NA; J gene: TRBJ1-1; CDR3 protein: CSARDPGRGNTEAFF; CDR3 DNA: TGCAGTGCTAGAGATCCAGGCAGGGGGAACACTGAAGCTTTCTTT
V gene: TRBV29-1; clone size: NA; D gene: NA; J gene: TRBJ2-7; CDR3 protein: CSVEPLAGRSYEQYF; CDR3 DNA: TGCAGCGTTGAACCTCTGGCAGGGCGATCCTACGAGCAGTACTTC
V gene: TRBV12-3/TRBV12-4; clone size: many; D gene: NA; J gene: TRBJ1-1; CDR3 protein: CASSLGENTEAFF; CDR3 DNA: TGTGCCAGCAGCTTAGGGGAGAACACTGAAGCTTTCTTT
V gene: TRBV5-1; clone size: few; D gene: NA; J gene: TRBJ2-7; CDR3 protein: CASSLTAVSYEQYF; CDR3 DNA: TGCGCCAGCAGCTTGACAGCGGTTTCCTACGAGCAGTACTTC
V gene: TRBV24-1; clone size: few; D gene: NA; J gene: TRBJ2-2; CDR3 protein: CATKEGWNTGELFF; CDR3 DNA: TGTGCCACCAAGGAGGGCTGGAACACCGGGGAGCTGTTTTTT
V gene: TRBV5-1; clone size: few; D gene: TRBD1; J gene: TRBJ2-3; CDR3 protein: CASRSGQETDTQYF; CDR3 DNA: TGCGCCAGCAGATCGGGACAGGAAACAGATACGCAGTATTTT
V gene: TRBV20-1; clone size: NA; D gene: NA; J gene: TRBJ2-7; CDR3 protein: CSAPRKGPGGTLKYEQYF; CDR3 DNA: TGCAGTGCTCCAAGGAAGGGGCCTGGGGGAACTTTAAAATACGAGCAGTACTTC
V gene: TRBV7-2; clone size: NA; D gene: TRBD2; J gene: TRBJ2-2; CDR3 protein: CASSPRTSGFNTGELFF; CDR3 DNA: TGTGCCAGCAGCCCTAGGACTAGCGGGTTTAACACCGGGGAGCTGTTTTTT
V gene: TRBV9; clone size: NA; D gene: NA; J gene: TRBJ2-5; CDR3 protein: CASSVTPLKETQYF; CDR3 DNA: TGTGCCAGCAGCGTAACCCCTCTTAAAGAGACCCAGTACTTC
V gene: TRBV18; clone size: NA; D gene: TRBD1; J gene: TRBJ2-5; CDR3 protein: CASSPRDRTAEAGEETQYF; CDR3 DNA: TGTGCCAGCTCACCCCGGGACAGAACAGCGGAGGCGGGTGAAGAGACCCAGTACTTC
V gene: TRBV24-1; clone size: NA; D gene: NA; J gene: TRBJ2-3; CDR3 protein: CATQATDTQYF; CDR3 DNA: TGTGCCACCCAAGCCACAGATACGCAGTATTTT
V gene: TRBV6-6; clone size: NA; D gene: NA; J gene: TRBJ2-3; CDR3 protein: CASSYRDTTDTQYF; CDR3 DNA: TGTGCCAGCAGTTACCGGGACACCACAGATACGCAGTATTTT
V gene: TRBV2; clone size: few; D gene: TRBD1; J gene: TRBJ1-1; CDR3 protein: CASSERTGGLTEAFF; CDR3 DNA: TGTGCCAGCAGTGAAAGGACAGGCGGGCTCACTGAAGCTTTCTTT
V gene: TRBV7-8; clone size: few; D gene: TRBD2; J gene: TRBJ2-3; CDR3 protein: CASSSRLTSGSADTQYF; CDR3 DNA: TGTGCCAGCAGCTCTCGCCTGACTAGCGGGAGTGCAGATACGCAGTATTTT
V gene: TRBV3-1; clone size: NA; D gene: NA; J gene: TRBJ2-7; CDR3 protein: CASSQETNAYEQYF; CDR3 DNA: TGTGCCAGCAGCCAGGAGACTAACGCTTACGAGCAGTACTTC
V gene: TRBV9; clone size: NA; D gene: TRBD1; J gene: TRBJ2-3; CDR3 protein: CASRAGTGLTDTQYF; CDR3 DNA: TGTGCCAGCAGGGCCGGGACAGGGTTAACAGATACGCAGTATTTT
V gene: TRBV19; clone size: NA; D gene: NA; J gene: TRBJ1-2; CDR3 protein: CASSMGGANYGYTF; CDR3 DNA: TGTGCCAGTAGTATGGGGGGCGCAAACTATGGCTACACCTTC
V gene: TRBV18; clone size: NA; D gene: NA; J gene: TRBJ2-7; CDR3 protein: CASAQKGGAYEQYF; CDR3 DNA: TGTGCCAGCGCGCAAAAAGGGGGGGCCTACGAGCAGTACTTC
V gene: TRBV10-3; clone size: few; D gene: TRBD2; J gene: TRBJ2-3; CDR3 protein: CAISESAGGGTDTQYF; CDR3 DNA: TGTGCCATCAGTGAGTCTGCGGGAGGAGGCACAGATACGCAGTATTTT
V gene: TRBV18; clone size: NA; D gene: TRBD1; J gene: TRBJ2-6; CDR3 protein: CASSPPKGAGANVLTF; CDR3 DNA: TGTGCCAGCTCACCACCGAAGGGGGCCGGGGCCAACGTCCTGACTTTC
V gene: TRBV9; clone size: few; D gene: TRBD1; J gene: TRBJ2-5; CDR3 protein: CASSVGGTGGFQETQYF; CDR3 DNA: TGTGCCAGCAGCGTAGGGGGGACAGGGGGATTCCAAGAGACCCAGTACTTC
V gene: TRBV6-5; clone size: few; D gene: NA; J gene: TRBJ2-6; CDR3 protein: CASSYGRDSGANVLTF; CDR3 DNA: TGTGCCAGCAGTTACGGACGGGACTCTGGGGCCAACGTCCTGACTTTC
V gene: TRBV10-3; clone size: many; D gene: NA; J gene: TRBJ2-1; CDR3 protein: CAISESKLSSYNEQFF; CDR3 DNA: TGTGCCATCAGTGAGTCGAAGCTCAGCTCCTACAATGAGCAGTTCTTC